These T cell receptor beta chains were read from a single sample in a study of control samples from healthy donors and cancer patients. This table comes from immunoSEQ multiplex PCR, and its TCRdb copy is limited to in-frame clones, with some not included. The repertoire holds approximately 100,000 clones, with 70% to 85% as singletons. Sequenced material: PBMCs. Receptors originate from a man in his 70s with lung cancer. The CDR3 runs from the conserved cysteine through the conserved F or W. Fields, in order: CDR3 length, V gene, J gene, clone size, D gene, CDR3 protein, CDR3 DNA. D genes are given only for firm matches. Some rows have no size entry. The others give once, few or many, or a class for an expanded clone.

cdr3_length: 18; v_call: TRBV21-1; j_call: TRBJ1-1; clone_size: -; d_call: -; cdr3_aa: CASSKPQGPLKRNTEAFF; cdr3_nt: TGTGCCAGCAGCAAACCCCAGGGTCCTCTCAAACGGAACACTGAAGCTTTCTTT
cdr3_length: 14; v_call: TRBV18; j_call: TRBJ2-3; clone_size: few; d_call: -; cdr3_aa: CASSPPTSTDTQYF; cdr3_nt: TGTGCCAGCTCACCACCGACTAGCACAGATACGCAGTATTTT
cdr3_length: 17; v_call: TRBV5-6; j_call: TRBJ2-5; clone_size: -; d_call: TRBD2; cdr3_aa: CASSLVPLAGPLGTQYF; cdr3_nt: TGTGCCAGCAGCTTGGTACCGCTAGCGGGGCCTCTAGGGACCCAGTACTTC
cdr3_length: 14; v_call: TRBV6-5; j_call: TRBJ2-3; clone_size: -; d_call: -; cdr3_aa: CASSPGTALDTQYF; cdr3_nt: TGTGCCAGCAGCCCGGGGACTGCCCTAGATACGCAGTATTTT
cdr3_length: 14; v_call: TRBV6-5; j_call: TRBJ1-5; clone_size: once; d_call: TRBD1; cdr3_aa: CASTRDRVNQPQHF; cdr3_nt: TGTGCCAGCACTAGAGACAGGGTCAATCAGCCCCAGCATTTT
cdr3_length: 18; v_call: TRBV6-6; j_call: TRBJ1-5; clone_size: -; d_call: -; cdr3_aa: CASSPKQGSKYSNQPQHF; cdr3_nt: TGTGCCAGCAGTCCGAAACAGGGATCGAAGTATAGCAATCAGCCCCAGCATTTT
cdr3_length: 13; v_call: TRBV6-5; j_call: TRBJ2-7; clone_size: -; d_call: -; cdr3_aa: CASQLHGGYEQYF; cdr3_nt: TGTGCCAGCCAACTACACGGGGGCTACGAGCAGTACTTC
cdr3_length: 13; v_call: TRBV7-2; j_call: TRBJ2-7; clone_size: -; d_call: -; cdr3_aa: CASSLMQAIEQYF; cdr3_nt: TGTGCCAGCAGCTTAATGCAGGCCATCGAGCAGTACTTC
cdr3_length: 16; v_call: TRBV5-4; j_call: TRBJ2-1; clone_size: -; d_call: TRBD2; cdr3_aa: CASRPGTSGGNNEQFF; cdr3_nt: TGTGCCAGCAGACCGGGGACTAGCGGGGGGAACAATGAGCAGTTCTTC
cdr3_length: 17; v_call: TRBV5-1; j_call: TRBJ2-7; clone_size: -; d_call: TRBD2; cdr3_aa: CASSWTPRGGSSYEQYF; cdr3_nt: TGCGCCAGCAGCTGGACCCCGCGGGGGGGTAGCTCCTACGAGCAGTACTTC
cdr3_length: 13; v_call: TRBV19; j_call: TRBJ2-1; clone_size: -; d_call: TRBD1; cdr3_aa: CASKGQGNGEQFF; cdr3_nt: TGTGCCAGTAAAGGACAGGGTAACGGTGAGCAGTTCTTC
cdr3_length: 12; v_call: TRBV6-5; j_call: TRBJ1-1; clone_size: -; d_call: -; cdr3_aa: CASLAVNTEAFF; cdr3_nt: TGTGCCAGCTTGGCAGTGAACACTGAAGCTTTCTTT
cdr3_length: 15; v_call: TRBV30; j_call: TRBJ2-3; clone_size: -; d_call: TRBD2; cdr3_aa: CAWSRPLPTSDTQYF; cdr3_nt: TGTGCCTGGAGCCGACCGCTCCCGACTAGCGATACGCAGTATTTT
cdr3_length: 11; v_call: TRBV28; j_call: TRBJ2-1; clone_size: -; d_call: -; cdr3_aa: CASRSLNEQFF; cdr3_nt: TGTGCCAGCAGATCCCTAAATGAGCAGTTCTTC
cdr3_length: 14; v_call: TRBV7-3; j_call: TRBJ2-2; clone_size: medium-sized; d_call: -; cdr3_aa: CASSEDSYTGELFF; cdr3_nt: TGTGCCAGCAGCGAGGACAGTTACACCGGGGAGCTGTTTTTT
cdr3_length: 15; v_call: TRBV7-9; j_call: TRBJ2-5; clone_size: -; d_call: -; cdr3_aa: CASSPKGKPQETQYF; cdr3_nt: TGTGCCAGCAGCCCAAAGGGGAAACCCCAAGAGACCCAGTACTTC
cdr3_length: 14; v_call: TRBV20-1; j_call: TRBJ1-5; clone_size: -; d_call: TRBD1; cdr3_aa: CSASSGRGLQPQHF; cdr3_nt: TGCAGTGCTAGTTCGGGCAGGGGGCTTCAGCCCCAGCATTTT